This passage covers 28 T cell receptor beta chains from one sample sequenced in a study of Japanese encephalitis immunity and Zika vaccine responses. TCRdb recomputed calls from the 5' RACE reads with MiXCR, one row per CDR3 protein. The sample yields around 510 distinct CDR3 sequences, about 2% seen once. PBMCs were CFSE-labeled and cultured for about 6 days with peptide pools at 0.85 to 1 ug/mL each. Proliferating CD4 T cells were sorted unfixed as live CD56-CD19-CD16-CD3+CD4+ CFSE-low cells. The sequenced sample was antigen-activated CD4+ T cells from blood, cultured, obtained during a Zika inactivated vaccine study. The source of these receptors is an adult woman who received an inactivated Zika virus vaccine.

By sample share, this clonotype is large. The rearrangement uses TRBV7-8 and TRBJ2-1, with 9 bases aligning to TRBD2. Germline CDR1 reads SGHVS; CDR2 reads FQNEAQ. This CDR3 is built from 14 residues. J gave up 8 bases and V 1 base, and 3 bases lay outside the gene matches. CDR3 amino acids: CASSLGGGGDEQFF. The CDR3 bases are TGTGCCAGCAGCTTAGGCGGGGGGGGGGATGAGCAGTTCTTC.

Within the sample, this clonotype is large (0.1 to 1%). This sequence joins TRBV6-2 or TRBV6-3 and TRBJ1-6, with D unresolved. The V end was cut by 2 bases, the J end by 8 bases, with 10 bases between. Germline values: CDR1 MNHEY, CDR2 SVGEGT. CDR3 length equals 14 residues. CDR3 bases: TGTGCCAGCAGTTACATGAGGACTGATTCACCCCTCCACTTT. Amino acids: CASSYMRTDSPLHF.

Comment on this clonotype: A much larger clone lies one base from this, so it may be a read error. V usage is TRBV2 and J usage is TRBJ1-2; 10 positions agree with TRBD1. The CDR3 runs 14 residues. The trim removed 6 bases at V and 7 bases at J, leaving 8 bases unmatched. Germline CDR1 reads SNHLY; CDR2 reads FYNNEI. The CDR3 here is CASSEETGGVGYTF. The DNA for the CDR3 is TGTGCCAGCAGCGAGGAGACAGGGGGCGTTGGCTACACCTTC.

The chain combines TRBV6-1 with TRBJ2-2, with D perhaps TRBD1 or TRBD2 (6 bases each). This CDR3 is 15 amino acids long. V was trimmed by 5 bases and J by 6 bases, leaving 16 bases between them. Germline V gene sequence: CDR1 MNHNS, CDR2 SASEGT. The CDR3, as DNA: TGTGCCAGCAGTCCCCCGGGGGCTGGGGCCGGGGAGCTGTTTTTT. Residues: CASSPPGAGAGELFF.

This clonotype rates as hyperexpanded. The rearrangement joins TRBV25-1 to TRBJ2-2, with D perhaps matching TRBD1 (6 bases). Between the trimmed V and J ends, which lost 2 bases and 2 bases, there was a span of 12 bases. CDR1 is MGHDK, CDR2 SYGVNS, per germline. The CDR3 extends over 16 amino acids. CDR3 region: CASSEPGHGNTGELFF. The CDR3 nucleotides are TGTGCCAGCAGTGAACCGGGACACGGAAACACCGGGGAGCTGTTTTTT.

Judged by abundance, this clonotype is large. The chain carries TRBV4-3 and TRBJ1-2, with 10 bases that match TRBD1. This CDR3 is 15 amino acids long. V dropped 5 bases and J dropped 10; count of bases not matched to a gene: 13. CDR1 is LGHNA, CDR2 YSLEER, per germline. In nucleotides, the CDR3 is TGCGCCAGCAGCGTCCACGAGGGACAGGGGTTAATCTACACCTTC. It encodes CASSVHEGQGLIYTF.

By frequency in the sample, this clonotype is large. The chain couples TRBV6-5 to TRBJ2-6; no firm D call. This CDR3 comprises 19 residues. V gave up 2 bases and J gave up 0 bases, with 17 bases separating them. Germline values: CDR1 MNHEY, CDR2 SVGAGI. The chain's CDR3 is CASSYVGPFPLSGANVLTF. In DNA, the CDR3 is TGTGCCAGCAGTTACGTAGGCCCCTTTCCCCTCTCTGGGGCCAACGTCCTGACTTTC.

In its sample, this clonotype is large (0.1 to 1%). The J gene is TRBJ1-1, the V gene TRBV25-1, with D tentatively TRBD1 (5 bases). The CDR3 has 13 residues. Germline V gives CDR1 MGHDK, CDR2 SYGVNS. The V gene lost 2 bases and the J gene lost 5 bases, with 9 bases spanning the gap. CDR3 region: CASSEMGRTEAFF. Here the CDR3 DNA reads TGTGCCAGCAGTGAAATGGGGCGAACTGAAGCTTTCTTT.

Relative to its sample, this clonotype is large. The J gene is TRBJ1-3, the V gene TRBV10-1; unclear D gene. CDR1 and CDR2 (germline): WNHNN, SYGVQD (reference sequence). V was cut by 2 bases and J by 3 bases, with 14 bases left in between. The CDR3 totals 16 residues. The CDR3 DNA follows: TGCGCCAGCAGTGAGCTCCGTGGAGGGCTTGGAAACACCATATATTTT. This encodes CASSELRGGLGNTIYF.

This clonotype is medium-sized in the sample. The CDR3 here is CASRGSLGNQPQHF. CDR3 nucleotides: TGTGCCAGCCGAGGGTCTTTGGGCAATCAGCCCCAGCATTTT. The rearrangement uses TRBV28 and TRBJ1-5; D gene unclear. The CDR3 spans 14 residues. The germline V and J ends were trimmed by 8 bases and 2 bases, with 13 bases remaining between them. Germline CDR1 MDHEN, CDR2 SYDVKM.

This clonotype is termed medium-sized. This chain uses TRBV7-2 with TRBJ2-2, with D tentatively TRBD1 (6 bases). From germline, CDR1 is SGHTA and CDR2 FQGNSA. Deletions cut 1 base from V and 7 bases from J, with 10 bases between. CDR3 length equals 14 residues. The CDR3 sequence is CASSLVYRDGELFF. In nucleotides, the CDR3 is TGTGCCAGCAGCTTAGTGTACAGGGACGGGGAGCTGTTTTTT.

This clonotype is large in the sample. This chain uses TRBV18 with TRBJ2-7; D not certain. The V gene lost 2 bases and the J gene lost 7 bases, with 12 bases spanning the gap. The CDR3 runs 13 residues. From germline, CDR1 is KGHSH and CDR2 LQKENI. CDR3 coding DNA: TGTGCCAGCTCACCAACCGGGCGCCGGGAGCAGTACTTC. Encoded protein: CASSPTGRREQYF.

In this sample, this clonotype is medium-sized. V usage is TRBV7-2 and J usage is TRBJ1-4; maybe TRBD1 (5 bases). This CDR3 is 16 amino acids long. V lost 1 base and J 5 bases, leaving 14 bases between the germline ends. Germline-derived CDR1 and CDR2 are SGHTA and FQGNSA. CDR3 sequence: CASSLVSGRVNEKLFF. Written as DNA, the CDR3 is TGTGCCAGCAGCTTAGTCTCTGGCAGGGTCAATGAAAAACTGTTTTTT.

This clonotype is medium-sized (0.01 to 0.1%) by share. The chain employs TRBV30 and TRBJ2-7; D gene uncertain. V was shortened by 2 bases and J by 7 bases, with 12 bases between the two germline ends. Germline loops: CDR1 GTSNPN, CDR2 SVGIG (reference sequence). The CDR3 spans 12 residues. The CDR3 DNA reads as TGTGCCTGGAGTCGGCCCCTGATGGAGCAGTACTTC. Its translation: CAWSRPLMEQYF.

By sample fraction, this clonotype is medium-sized. J is TRBJ2-2 and V is TRBV28; D may match TRBD1 or TRBD2 (5 bases each). The CDR3 has 15 amino acids. Germline V gene data show CDR1 as MDHEN and CDR2 as SYDVKM. V dropped 6 bases and J dropped 7 bases, with 18 bases sitting between them. CDR3 coding DNA: TGTGCCAGCAGACAGCCGGGGCGCTATGGCGGGGAGCTGTTTTTT. Its protein product is CASRQPGRYGGELFF.

This clonotype is judged medium-sized. The chain uses TRBV6-5 and TRBJ2-2; D gene unclear. Trimming cost V 2 bases and J 3 bases, with 7 bases left between them. The germline V gene has CDR1 MNHEY and CDR2 SVGAGI. The CDR3 is 14 amino acids. CDR3 residues: CASSYTTDTGELFF. The CDR3 nucleotides are TGTGCCAGCAGTTACACAACTGACACCGGGGAGCTGTTTTTT.

By share, this clonotype counts as large. The chain uses TRBV28 and TRBJ2-6; 15 bases match TRBD2. CDR3 length: 17 residues. Germline CDR1 is MDHEN and CDR2 is SYDVKM. The V and J ends lost 5 bases and 9 bases, in that order; junction bases with no gene match: 8. The DNA of the CDR3 is TGTGCCAGCAGTCACGGGACTAGCGGGGGGCATTACAACGTCCTGACTTTC. This gives the protein CASSHGTSGGHYNVLTF. Filled out from reference TRBV28 and TRBJ2-6, the complete variable domain reads DVKVTQSSRYLVKRTGEKVFLECVQDMDHENMFWYRQDPGLGLRLIYFSYDVKMKEKGDIPEGYSVSREKKERFSLILESASTNQTSMYLCASSHGTSGGHYNVLTFGAGSRLTVL.

Sample share makes this clonotype large (0.1 to 1%). The rearrangement uses TRBV11-2 and TRBJ1-1; no definite D call. The germline gives CDR1 SGHAT, CDR2 FQNNGV. The V end was cut by 1 base, the J end by 1 base, with 7 bases between. The CDR3 totals 14 residues. The CDR3 nucleotides are TGTGCCAGCAGCTTAGTGATCCGGAACACTGAAGCTTTCTTT. Amino acid sequence: CASSLVIRNTEAFF. Combining the CDR3 with reference TRBV11-2 and TRBJ1-1 gives the whole variable domain EAGVAQSPRYKIIEKRQSVAFWCNPISGHATLYWYQQILGQGPKLLIQFQNNGVVDDSQLPKDRFSAERLKGVDSTLKIQPAKLEDSAVYLCASSLVIRNTEAFFGQGTRLTVV.

This clonotype is medium-sized. This chain connects TRBV2 to TRBJ2-5; D is ambiguous. Germline V lookup: CDR1 SNHLY, CDR2 FYNNEI. The V end lost 7 bases, the J end lost 5 bases, and 14 bases lay between the germline ends. This CDR3 has 13 amino acids. The DNA of the CDR3 is TGTGCCAGCACTCGGAACAGAGCCGAGACCCAGTACTTC. This gives the protein CASTRNRAETQYF.

The chain carries TRBV19 and TRBJ1-1; TRBD1 matches at 8 bases. Germline loops: CDR1 LNHDA, CDR2 SQIVND (reference sequence). The CDR3 has 14 amino acids. Trimming at V came to 3 bases and at J to 1 base, leaving 1 base not matched to a gene. DNA of the CDR3: TGTGCCAGTAGTATTCAGGGGGCGAACACTGAAGCTTTCTTT. Translation: CASSIQGANTEAFF. The complete variable domain, with remaining parts taken from reference TRBV19 and TRBJ1-1, reads DGGITQSPKYLFRKEGQNVTLSCEQNLNHDAMYWYRQDPGQGLRLIYYSQIVNDFQKGDIAEGYSVSREKKESFPLTVTSAQKNPTAFYLCASSIQGANTEAFFGQGTRLTVV.

This clonotype is labeled medium-sized. The gene calls are TRBV4-3 and TRBJ2-1; D is possibly TRBD2 (5 bases). The CDR3 contains 15 residues. V was trimmed by 1 base and J by 8 bases, leaving 15 bases between them. CDR1 LGHNA and CDR2 YSLEER come from the germline V gene. The CDR3, as DNA: TGCGCCAGCAGCCAAGTCTCCGGGGAAGGATATGAGCAGTTCTTC. Encoded protein: CASSQVSGEGYEQFF.

This clonotype qualifies as medium-sized (0.01 to 0.1%). The genes are TRBV5-1 and TRBJ1-4; D is possibly TRBD1 (6 bases). V lost 7 bases, J lost 2 bases, and 12 bases lay in between. Germline V gene lookup returns CDR1 SGHRS and CDR2 YFSETQ. The CDR3 has 14 amino acids. This chain's CDR3 is CASSMRGTNEKLFF. CDR3 coding DNA: TGCGCCAGCTCGATGAGGGGGACTAATGAAAAACTGTTTTTT.

This chain links TRBV19 with TRBJ1-1, with no clear D. The CDR3 totals 17 residues. Germline lookup yields CDR1 LNHDA and CDR2 SQIVND (reference sequence). Trimming removed 1 base from V and 1 base from J, with 16 bases in between. Here the CDR3 DNA reads TGTGCCAGTAGTATAGGATCGCGGGTCGTTTCGAACACTGAAGCTTTCTTT. It encodes CASSIGSRVVSNTEAFF.

By share, this clonotype counts as medium-sized. The V call is TRBV20-1, the J call TRBJ1-5, with D unresolved. CDR1 is DFQATT, CDR2 SNEGSKA, per germline (reference sequence). With 2 bases removed from V and 0 bases from J, the gap between germline ends came to 8 bases. There are 14 residues in the CDR3. The CDR3 sequence: CSARSAYSNQPQHF. CDR3 coding DNA: TGCAGTGCTAGATCGGCGTATAGCAATCAGCCCCAGCATTTT.

By sample share, this clonotype is large. J is TRBJ2-2 and V is TRBV5-1; D is undetermined. The germline CDR1 and CDR2 sequences are SGHRS and YFSETQ. There are 13 residues in the CDR3. Trimming took off 0 bases at V and 4 bases at J, with 4 bases between the two ends. CDR3 DNA sequence: TGCGCCAGCAGCTTGGTTAGCACCGGGGAGCTGTTTTTT. Translated, it gives CASSLVSTGELFF.

By frequency in the sample, this clonotype is medium-sized. This chain uses TRBV5-1 with TRBJ2-7; TRBD1 might be the D (5 bases). V lost 5 bases to trimming and J lost 0 bases, with 9 bases between them. CDR3 length: 13 residues. Per germline, CDR1 SGHRS and CDR2 YFSETQ. This CDR3 reads CASSSDSSYEQYF. CDR3 in DNA: TGCGCCAGCAGTTCCGACAGCTCCTACGAGCAGTACTTC.

By frequency in the sample, this clonotype is medium-sized (0.01 to 0.1%). CDR3 in DNA: TGTGCCATCAGGCCCGGACAGGGCGACTATGGCTACACCTTC. It translates to CAIRPGQGDYGYTF. The chain links TRBV10-3 to TRBJ1-2; TRBD1 matches at 8 bases. This CDR3 spans 14 amino acids. V lost 6 bases and J lost 3; bases outside the gene matches: 6. From germline, CDR1 is ENHRY and CDR2 SYGVKD.

This clonotype is categorized as large. The genes are TRBV28 and TRBJ1-5; D is undetermined. CDR3 length: 13 amino acids. Trimming took 3 bases from V and 7 from J, leaving 10 bases between them. Looked up from germline, CDR1 is MDHEN and CDR2 is SYDVKM. DNA of the CDR3: TGTGCCAGCAGTTTGGAGTTTGACCAGCCCCAGCATTTT. Translated: CASSLEFDQPQHF.